The 21 T cell receptor beta chains below come from one sample, sequenced in a study of regulatory T cells in long-lasting Graves disease (dated by TCRdb to the early 2020s). The sample's time point label is to be understood as: persistent/refractory GD, antithyroid drugs over 5 years with positive TRAb. RNA was extracted from PBMCs in TRIzol for both TCR sequencing and RNA sequencing. The protocol used for the library was multiplex PCR. Instrument used: Illumina HiSeq 4000. iRepertoire HTBI primers and Arm-PCR amplification of CDR3 regions were used to construct TCR beta libraries. Using fastp at Q25 and MiXCR, TCRdb reprocessed the public reads and kept productive beta chains. Each entry merges the rows of one CDR3 protein and shows their most common DNA and genes. This sample holds around 400,000 distinct CDR3 sequences; approximately 22% were observed only once. Clones ranked in the top ten supply roughly an eighth of the sample.

Source: peripheral blood mononuclear cells (PBMCs), taken when the disease was refractory, from a patient treated with antithyroid drugs. These receptors originate from a female donor with Graves disease.

The chain employs TRBV19 and TRBJ2-7; the D gene is possibly TRBD2 (5 bases). Germline assignment: CDR1 LNHDA and CDR2 SQIVND (reference sequence). The CDR3 length is 13 residues. The ends were cut back, 5 bases at V and 4 bases at J, with 12 bases in the middle. CDR3 coding DNA: TGTGCCAGTAGTCCCGGGGATTTATACGAGCAGTACTTC. Amino acids: CASSPGDLYEQYF.

This clonotype was observed at least ten times. V is TRBV28 and J is TRBJ1-6; 9 bases align to TRBD1. There are 19 residues in the CDR3. V dropped 5 bases and J dropped 9; count of bases not matched to a gene: 20. Germline CDR1 MDHEN, CDR2 SYDVKM. The CDR3 DNA is TGTGCCAGCAGTCCGATCCGGGACAGGGCTTCGTCCACTATTTCACCCCTCCACTTT. Its protein is CASSPIRDRASSTISPLHF.

This clonotype was seen many times. This sequence joins TRBV2 and TRBJ2-5; 8 positions agree with TRBD2. Germline values: CDR1 SNHLY, CDR2 FYNNEI. The V gene end was trimmed by 4 bases and the J gene end by 5 bases; junction bases not matched to a gene: 3. The CDR3 length is 13 residues. The CDR3 DNA sequence: TGTGCCAGCAGTGGAGGCGGGAGGGAGACCCAGTACTTC. This encodes CASSGGGRETQYF.

This clonotype has just a few counts. The V call is TRBV5-4, the J call TRBJ2-7, with 14 bases matching TRBD2. This CDR3 is built from 16 residues. CDR1 is SGHNT and CDR2 is YYREEE in the germline V gene (reference sequence). V gave up 5 bases and J gave up 2 bases; unmatched junction bases: 6. CDR3 residues: CASRPGTSGSPYEQYF. CDR3 nucleotide sequence: TGTGCCAGCAGACCCGGGACTAGCGGGAGCCCCTACGAGCAGTACTTC. Together with reference TRBV5-4 and TRBJ2-7, the CDR3 gives the full variable domain: ETGVTQSPTHLIKTRGQQVTLRCSSQSGHNTVSWYQQALGQGPQFIFQYYREEENGRGNFPPRFSGLQFPNYSSELNVNALELDDSALYLCASRPGTSGSPYEQYFGPGTRLTVT.

This chain uses TRBV6-2 or TRBV6-3 with TRBJ2-7; TRBD2 might be the D (6 bases). CDR3 length: 14 residues. The ends were cut back, 5 bases at V and 2 bases at J, with 13 bases in the middle. Germline V gives CDR1 MNHEY, CDR2 SVGEGT. The CDR3 region has the DNA TGTGCCAGCAGTGTGGGACCGGGGGCCTACGAGCAGTACTTC. Its protein product is CASSVGPGAYEQYF.

This clonotype was detected only a few times. The CDR3 spells CASSPAVLGTNNEQFF. For the CDR3, the DNA is TGCGCCAGCAGCCCGGCGGTTTTGGGCACCAACAATGAGCAGTTCTTC. The chain carries TRBV5-1 and TRBJ2-1; D not resolved. Germline V gene data show CDR1 as SGHRS and CDR2 as YFSETQ. Deletions cut 4 bases from V and 5 bases from J, with 19 bases between. The CDR3 runs to 16 residues.

This clonotype has at least ten counts. V is TRBV12-3 or TRBV12-4 and J is TRBJ1-1, with TRBD1 as a possible D gene (5 bases). V shed 1 base and J shed 6 bases, with 9 bases lying between them. The CDR3 length is 13 residues. CDR3 in amino acids: CASSLGAGAEAFF. For the CDR3, the DNA is TGTGCCAGCAGTTTAGGGGCGGGGGCTGAAGCTTTCTTT.

The table lists this clonotype with many counts. This rearrangement joins TRBV6-2 or TRBV6-3 to TRBJ2-7; TRBD2 aligns across 9 bases. This CDR3 comprises 15 residues. V lost 5 bases to trimming and J lost 2 bases; unmatched junction nucleotides: 7. In germline, CDR1 is MNHEY, CDR2 SVGEGT. CDR3 sequence: CASSNPGGRAYEQYF. The CDR3 region has the DNA TGTGCCAGCAGTAACCCCGGCGGGAGGGCCTACGAGCAGTACTTC.

The genes are TRBV29-1 and TRBJ2-3; D is uncertain. Looked up from germline, CDR1 is SQVTM and CDR2 is ANQGSEA. V was cut by 4 bases and J by 2 bases, with 10 bases left in between. The CDR3 runs 13 residues. The CDR3 DNA follows: TGCAGCGTTGCGGCGGAGAACACAGATACGCAGTATTTT. Protein product: CSVAAENTDTQYF.

This clonotype was observed at least ten times. V and J are TRBV29-1 and TRBJ1-2, with no clear D. This CDR3 has 13 residues. Trimming pared 2 bases from V and 1 base from J, leaving 8 bases between. CDR1 and CDR2 (germline): SQVTM, ANQGSEA. CDR3 in amino acids: CSVEQTFNYGYTF. Here the CDR3 DNA reads TGCAGCGTTGAACAGACCTTTAACTATGGCTACACCTTC.

This clonotype was observed a handful of times. The rearrangement links TRBV28 to TRBJ2-7; D is unclear. The germline V and J ends were trimmed by 5 bases and 13 bases, with 15 bases remaining between them. CDR1 and CDR2 from the germline V gene are MDHEN and SYDVKM. This CDR3 has 11 residues. The CDR3 bases are TGTGCCAGCAGTGCCGACACCCGGGTTTACTTC. It specifies CASSADTRVYF.

The J gene is TRBJ2-1, the V gene TRBV27; 11 nucleotides agree with TRBD2. The CDR3 runs 17 residues. Per germline, CDR1 MNHEY and CDR2 SMNVEV (reference sequence). V was clipped by 6 bases and J by 7 bases; unmatched bases: 14. The CDR3 DNA is TGTGCCAGCAGAGACTCTAGCGGGAGGCTCACTTGGAATGAGCAGTTCTTC. This translates into CASRDSSGRLTWNEQFF.

In its sample, this clonotype was seen a few times. The chain recombines TRBV7-9 with TRBJ2-7; 9 nucleotides align to TRBD1. The CDR3 consists of 15 residues. With 3 bases clipped from V and 4 bases from J, the junction kept 7 bases outside the gene matches. The germline CDR1 and CDR2 sequences are SEHNR and FQNEAQ (reference sequence). The CDR3 DNA follows: TGTGCCAGCAGCTTCCCAGACAGGGGGTTATACGAGCAGTACTTC. It is translated as CASSFPDRGLYEQYF.

The chain joins TRBV28 to TRBJ1-4; D might be TRBD1 (6 bases). This CDR3 region has 13 residues. Germline CDR1 reads MDHEN; CDR2 reads SYDVKM. With 2 bases removed from V and 9 bases from J, the gap between germline ends came to 10 bases. CDR3 in DNA: TGTGCCAGCAGTTTAGGGGGCCACAAAAAACTGTTTTTT. This gives the protein CASSLGGHKKLFF.

To note about this clonotype: This may stem from a read error, because a much larger clone lies one nucleotide away. This chain's CDR3 is CASSAELGGAYEQYF. In DNA, the CDR3 is TGTGCCAGCAGTGCTGAACTAGGAGGAGCGTACGAGCAGTACTTC. The chain recombines TRBV6-2 or TRBV6-3 with TRBJ2-7, with a possible D match to TRBD2 (5 bases). The germline V gene encodes CDR1 MNHEY and CDR2 SVGEGT. Trimming took 5 bases from V and 4 from J, leaving 18 bases between them. The CDR3 has 15 residues.

This clonotype has a count of ten or more. This chain links TRBV6-1 with TRBJ2-5; the D is unclear. Germline values: CDR1 MNHNS, CDR2 SASEGT. The CDR3 is 14 residues long. V was cut by 2 bases and J by 1 base, with 8 bases left in between. The CDR3 DNA reads TGTGCCAGCAGTGAAAGGGTGGTCCAAGAGACCCAGTACTTC. Translation: CASSERVVQETQYF.

The chain couples TRBV19 to TRBJ1-1, with TRBD1 matching over 8 bases. V gave up 5 bases and J gave up 12 bases; unmatched junction bases: 11. The CDR3 runs to 13 residues. Germline CDR1 is LNHDA and CDR2 is SQIVND (reference sequence). CDR3 in amino acids: CASSPRDRLTTFF. The CDR3 DNA sequence: TGTGCCAGTAGTCCCCGGGACAGGCTCACGACTTTCTTT.

The CDR3: CASSLEQGFRSPLHF. The CDR3 DNA follows: TGCGCCAGCAGCTTGGAACAGGGTTTCCGATCACCCCTCCACTTT. The J gene is TRBJ1-6, the V gene TRBV5-1; TRBD1 is a possible D gene (6 bases). Germline loops: CDR1 SGHRS, CDR2 YFSETQ. Trimming removed 0 bases at V and 10 bases at J, with 14 bases between. This CDR3 is built from 15 residues.

This clonotype appeared many times. V usage is TRBV30 and J usage is TRBJ2-7; maybe TRBD2 (6 bases). The V gene lost 2 bases and the J gene lost 4 bases, with 9 bases spanning the gap. CDR1 and CDR2 from the germline V gene are GTSNPN and SVGIG (reference sequence). The CDR3 covers 12 residues. The chain's CDR3 is CAWSRREYEQYF. The CDR3, as DNA: TGTGCCTGGAGTCGGAGGGAGTACGAGCAGTACTTC.

Many counts were recorded for this clonotype. The DNA is omitted, as the CDR3 cannot be located on it reliably, and the CDR3 follows TCRdb's listing. The CDR3 loop is CSAPVGGGTFF. V usage is TRBV20-1 and J usage is TRBJ1-1; TRBD1 is the table's D call and was not checked against the DNA. Germline V gives CDR1 DFQATT, CDR2 SNEGSKA (reference sequence). The CDR3 adds up to 11 amino acids, both ends counted.

Many counts were recorded for this clonotype. The chain links TRBV28 to TRBJ2-7; 14 bases match TRBD2. This CDR3 has 19 residues. Losses at the gene ends were 7 bases for V and 4 bases for J; bases not matched to a gene: 18. Germline V gives CDR1 MDHEN, CDR2 SYDVKM. The CDR3 bases are TGTGCCAGCACCTCCCAGGGGCGCTGGACTAGCGGGAGGCTATACGAGCAGTACTTC. As protein: CASTSQGRWTSGRLYEQYF.